Each of the 6 T cell receptor beta chains below was sequenced from the same sample in a study of blood T cells in healthy people across ages. Primers used in a second PCR of about 7 to 12 cycles were a sample-barcoded 5' primer and a J-beta primer mix. TCRdb fed the 5' RACE reads into MiXCR, producing one record per CDR3 protein. The sample consists of approximately 1.5 million distinct CDR3 sequences, around 35% of them appearing once. Sequences were obtained from blood. These receptors originate from a woman in her 30s in good health.

Ten or more counts support this clonotype. V gene TRBV20-1 combines with J gene TRBJ2-6; D unresolved. Trimming left V 3 bases short and J 2 bases short, with 5 bases between. Per the germline V gene, CDR1 is DFQATT and CDR2 is SNEGSKA (reference sequence). This CDR3 comprises 13 residues. CDR3 sequence reads: CSASRTGANVLTF. The CDR3 DNA sequence: TGCAGTGCTAGTAGGACTGGGGCCAACGTCCTGACTTTC.

This clonotype was recorded a few times. The rearrangement joins TRBV7-2 to TRBJ1-6; tentative D call: TRBD1 (5 bases). In germline, CDR1 is SGHTA, CDR2 FQGNSA. This CDR3 comprises 16 residues. V lost 1 base and J lost 7, with 14 bases in between. DNA for the CDR3: TGTGCCAGCAGCTTAGACCCTACAGGAAGAAATTCACCCCTCCACTTT. As protein: CASSLDPTGRNSPLHF.

This clonotype was counted only a few times. The CDR3 sequence is CASSRDLGDTEAFF. In DNA, the CDR3 is TGCGCCAGCAGTCGGGACCTCGGGGACACTGAAGCTTTCTTT. The chain combines TRBV5-1 with TRBJ1-1; D perhaps matches TRBD1 (5 bases). Germline V gene data show CDR1 as SGHRS and CDR2 as YFSETQ. V lost 5 bases, J lost 3 bases, and 14 bases lay in between. The CDR3 sequence is 14 residues long.

J is TRBJ2-7 and V is TRBV5-4; a weak D match, TRBD2 (6 bases). Trimming took 4 bases from V and 4 from J, leaving 21 bases between them. This CDR3 is 16 amino acids long. Per germline, CDR1 SGHNT and CDR2 YYREEE (reference sequence). The CDR3 loop is CASSLGGRTISYEQYF. The DNA of the CDR3 is TGTGCCAGCAGCCTGGGGGGTCGGACCATAAGTTACGAGCAGTACTTC.

V and J are TRBV18 and TRBJ2-1; 8 positions agree with TRBD2. Germline V gene data show CDR1 as KGHSH and CDR2 as LQKENI. CDR3 length: 16 amino acids. With 3 bases clipped from V and 6 bases from J, the junction kept 10 bases outside the gene matches. The CDR3 DNA reads TGTGCCAGCTCACCTCTCGGACTAGCCCAGGTCAATGAGCAGTTCTTC. Its translation is CASSPLGLAQVNEQFF.

This clonotype was seen a few times. The chain carries TRBV4-1 and TRBJ2-4; the D gene is possibly TRBD1 (6 bases). The J call may be faulty, since TRBJ2-7 better matches the DNA end. Germline-derived CDR1 and CDR2 are MGHRA and YSYEKL. The CDR3 sequence is 15 residues long. The CDR3 reads CASSSQGSVIREQYF. The CDR3 region has the DNA TGCGCCAGCAGCTCTCAGGGGTCGGTGATTCGCGAGCAGTACTTC.